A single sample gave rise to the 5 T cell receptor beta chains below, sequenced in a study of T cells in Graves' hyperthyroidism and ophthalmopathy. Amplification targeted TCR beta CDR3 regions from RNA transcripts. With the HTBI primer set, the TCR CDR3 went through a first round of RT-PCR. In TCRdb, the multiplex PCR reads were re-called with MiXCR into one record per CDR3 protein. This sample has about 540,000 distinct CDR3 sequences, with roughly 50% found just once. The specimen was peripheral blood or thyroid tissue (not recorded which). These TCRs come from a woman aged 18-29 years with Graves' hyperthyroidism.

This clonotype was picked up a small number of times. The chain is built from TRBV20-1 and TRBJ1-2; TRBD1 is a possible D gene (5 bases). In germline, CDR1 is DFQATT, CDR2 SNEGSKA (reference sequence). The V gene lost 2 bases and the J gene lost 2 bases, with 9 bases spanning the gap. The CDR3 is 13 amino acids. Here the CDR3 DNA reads TGCAGTGCTAGATCTGGACAAAACTATGGCTACACCTTC. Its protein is CSARSGQNYGYTF.

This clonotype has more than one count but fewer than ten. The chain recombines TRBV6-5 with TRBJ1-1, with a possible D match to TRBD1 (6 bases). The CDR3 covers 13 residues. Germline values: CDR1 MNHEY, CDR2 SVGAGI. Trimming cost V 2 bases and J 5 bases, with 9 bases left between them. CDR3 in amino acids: CASSYGGRTEAFF. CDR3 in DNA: TGTGCCAGCAGTTACGGGGGGCGTACTGAAGCTTTCTTT.

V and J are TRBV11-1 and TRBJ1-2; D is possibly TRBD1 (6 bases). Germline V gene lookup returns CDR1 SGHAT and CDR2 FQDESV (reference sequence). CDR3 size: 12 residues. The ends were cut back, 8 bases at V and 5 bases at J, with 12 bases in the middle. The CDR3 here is CASEGVGYGYTF. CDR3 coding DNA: TGTGCCAGCGAGGGGGTAGGGTATGGCTACACCTTC.

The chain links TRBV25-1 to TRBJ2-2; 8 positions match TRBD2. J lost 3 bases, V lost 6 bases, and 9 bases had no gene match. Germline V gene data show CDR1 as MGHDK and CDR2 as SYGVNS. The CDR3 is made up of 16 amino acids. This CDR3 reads CASSSNSGRDTGELFF. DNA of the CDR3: TGTGCCAGCAGCTCGAACAGCGGGAGAGACACCGGGGAGCTGTTTTTT.

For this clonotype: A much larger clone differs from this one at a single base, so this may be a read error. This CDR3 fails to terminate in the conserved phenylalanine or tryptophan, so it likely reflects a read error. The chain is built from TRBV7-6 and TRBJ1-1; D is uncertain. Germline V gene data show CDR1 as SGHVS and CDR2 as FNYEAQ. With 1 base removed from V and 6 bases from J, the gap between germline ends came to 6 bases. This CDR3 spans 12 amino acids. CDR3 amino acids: CASSLGIAEAFS. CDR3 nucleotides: TGTGCCAGCAGCTTAGGCATAGCTGAAGCTTTCTCT.